This TCR beta chain was captured in a study of blood T cells in healthy people across ages. A sample-barcoded 5' primer and a J-beta primer mix were used in a second PCR of about 6 to 12 cycles. MiXCR, run by TCRdb on the 5' RACE reads, gives a single entry per CDR3 protein. The profile covers some 900,000 distinct CDR3 sequences, with less than 35% appearing a single time and about 18% taken by the ten largest. The CDR3 is 14 residues long. From germline, CDR1 is MNHEY and CDR2 SMNVEV (reference sequence). Trimming shortened V by 8 bases and J by 2 bases, and 14 bases separated the two germline ends.

Sequencing was done on a sample of blood. The sequence was collected from an elderly woman in good health. V usage is TRBV27 and J usage is TRBJ2-3; a possible D gene is TRBD1 (6 bases). The CDR3 protein is CASGQQGFTDTQYF. CDR3 in DNA: TGTGCCAGCGGCCAACAGGGATTCACAGATACGCAGTATTTT.